This T cell receptor beta chain was identified during a study of T cell responses to AZD1222 COVID-19 vaccine. Overall study context: Second-dose recipients at about 4 or about 12 weeks were treated as one pooled group.

Assay used: immunoSEQ multiplex PCR; TCRdb lists only in-frame clones, some missing. The table has tens of thousands of clones, 75% to 90% seen once; the top ten hold 2.4%. Overall study findings and caveats: Recipients of two AZD1222 doses showed rising Spike-specific TCR breadth and depth. Spike as a whole was targeted by vaccine-associated CD4 TCRs, dominant at 160-218 and 743-854.

With respect to this clone: Its antigen is as yet unknown.

Looked up from germline, CDR1 is LGHDT and CDR2 is YNNKEL (reference sequence). The CDR3 extends over 15 amino acids. V was clipped by 4 bases and J by 4 bases; unmatched bases: 7. The TCR sequence derives from an adult in good health. The chain joins TRBV3-1 (or the pseudogene TRBV3-2) to TRBJ2-1, with 7 bases aligning to TRBD2. The sample in question was peripheral blood, obtained on day 0 of AZD1222 vaccination. CDR3 amino acids: CASSPLAGAYNEQFF. The CDR3 bases are TGTGCCAGCAGCCCCTTGGCGGGAGCTTACAATGAGCAGTTCTTC.